This T cell receptor beta chain was documented in a study of OX40 agonist ivuxolimab in advanced cancers. Profiling relied on immunoSEQ multiplex PCR, and the TCRdb table lists in-frame clones only, not all of them. The profile covers approximately 70,000 clones, with about 94% appearing a single time and roughly 0.44% taken by the ten largest. V lost 2 bases and J lost 4, with 5 bases in between. Germline CDR1 is GTSNPN and CDR2 is SVGIG (reference sequence). The CDR3 has 11 amino acids. The sequencing used CD4+ or CD8+ T cells sorted from blood, collected in a trial of the OX40 agonist ivuxolimab. The source is an adult with an advanced solid tumor such as melanoma, head and neck, liver or kidney cancer. V is TRBV30 and J is TRBJ1-1; D is ambiguous. The CDR3 DNA follows: TGTGCCTGGAGTTTGAGCACTGAAGCTTTCTTT. Its translation: CAWSLSTEAFF.